Listed below are T cell receptor beta chains from one sample, sequenced in a study of cytomegalovirus exposure and HLA in healthy donors. This table comes from immunoSEQ multiplex PCR, and its TCRdb copy is limited to in-frame clones, with some not included. This sample has around 140,000 clones, with about three quarters found just once. The specimen sequenced was PBMCs. The receptors here all came from a woman under 30 in good health and CMV-seronegative. Both conserved end residues are part of each CDR3. The order of the fields is V gene, J gene, D gene, clone size, CDR3 protein, CDR3 DNA. The D gene is left open where the match is weak. Rows give clone size only sometimes, using once, few, many, or a class for an expanded clone.

>TRBV6-5|TRBJ2-5|TRBD2|.
CASSPGGLQETQYF
TGTGCCAGCAGCCCTGGGGGACTACAAGAGACCCAGTACTTC
>TRBV30|TRBJ2-5|TRBD1|.
CAWSGQGASGETQYF
TGTGCCTGGAGTGGACAGGGGGCATCTGGAGAGACCCAGTACTTC
>TRBV7-9|TRBJ1-2|.|few
CASSDGTDYGYTF
TGTGCCAGCAGCGACGGGACTGACTATGGCTACACCTTC
>TRBV7-8|TRBJ2-1|TRBD2|.
CASSLVTGRANEQFF
TGTGCCAGCAGCTTAGTAACCGGGAGGGCCAATGAGCAGTTCTTC
>TRBV4-1|TRBJ2-2|TRBD1|.
CASSQEATGVPGELFF
TGCGCCAGCAGCCAAGAGGCCACAGGGGTGCCCGGGGAGCTGTTTTTT
>TRBV27|TRBJ2-2|TRBD2|once
CASTAGGGFAFGELFF
TGTGCCAGCACTGCCGGGGGGGGGTTCGCCTTCGGGGAGCTGTTTTTT
>TRBV6-4|TRBJ1-1|TRBD1|.
CASSDRDSEAFF
TGTGCCAGCAGTGACAGGGACAGTGAAGCTTTCTTT
>TRBV19|TRBJ1-5|.|.
CASSGTHSNQPQHF
TGTGCCAGTAGTGGGACTCATAGCAATCAGCCCCAGCATTTT
>TRBV2|TRBJ1-2|.|.
CASNVRTSNYGYTF
TGTGCCAGCAATGTACGGACTTCTAACTATGGCTACACCTTC
>TRBV5-4|TRBJ2-5|.|once
CASSLEPRVRGETQYF
TGTGCCAGCAGCTTGGAACCCCGGGTGAGGGGGGAGACCCAGTACTTC
>TRBV29-1|TRBJ2-5|.|.
CSVPFRYSETQYF
TGCAGCGTCCCGTTCAGGTATTCAGAGACCCAGTACTTC
>TRBV27|TRBJ2-1|.|once
CASSLRQDEQFF
TGTGCCAGCAGCTTACGGCAGGATGAGCAGTTCTTC
>TRBV7-2|TRBJ1-1|.|.
CASSVTVGYRVEAFF
TGTGCCAGCAGCGTGACAGTGGGCTACCGGGTTGAAGCTTTCTTT
>TRBV10-2|TRBJ2-5|.|.
CASRLGRAGDGETQYF
TGCGCCAGCAGACTCGGGAGAGCGGGCGATGGGGAGACCCAGTACTTC
>TRBV11-2|TRBJ2-5|TRBD2|.
CASSLTSGETQYF
TGTGCCAGCAGCTTGACTAGCGGAGAGACCCAGTACTTC
>TRBV19|TRBJ2-7|TRBD2|.
CASSIASGGPYEQYF
TGTGCCAGTAGTATAGCCAGCGGGGGGCCTTACGAGCAGTACTTC
>TRBV27|TRBJ2-5|.|few
CASADYGETGETQYF
TGTGCCAGCGCGGACTACGGGGAAACGGGTGAGACCCAGTACTTC
>TRBV29-1|TRBJ1-1|.|.
CSVREVGTEAFF
TGCAGCGTCAGGGAAGTGGGGACTGAAGCTTTCTTT
>TRBV7-8|TRBJ2-7|TRBD1|few
CASSPLTGNDEQYF
TGTGCCAGCAGCCCTCTGACAGGGAACGACGAGCAGTACTTC
>TRBV7-2|TRBJ2-5|.|many
CASSLNRGGSRETQYF
TGTGCCAGCAGCTTAAACAGGGGAGGTTCACGAGAGACCCAGTACTTC
>TRBV7-8|TRBJ2-3|TRBD2|.
CASSPRVAGGHTDTQYF
TGTGCCAGCAGCCCCCGGGTAGCGGGAGGGCACACAGATACGCAGTATTTT
>TRBV7-2|TRBJ2-3|TRBD2|.
CASSSGTSGSTQYF
TGTGCCAGCAGCTCCGGGACTAGCGGGAGTACGCAGTATTTT
>TRBV30|TRBJ2-3|TRBD2|few
CACSGSYGDTQYF
TGTGCCTGTAGCGGGAGTTACGGAGATACGCAGTATTTT
>TRBV29-1|TRBJ2-3|TRBD2|.
CSVGSGSTDTQYF
TGCAGCGTGGGTAGCGGGAGCACAGATACGCAGTATTTT
>TRBV19|TRBJ1-2|.|.
CASSMREGTYGYTF
TGTGCCAGTAGTATGCGGGAGGGGACATATGGCTACACCTTC
>TRBV30|TRBJ1-1|.|.
CAWSERTEAFF
TGTGCCTGGTCAGAGCGCACTGAAGCTTTCTTT
>TRBV7-9|TRBJ2-1|.|.
CASSLQQGIGSYNEQFF
TGTGCCAGCAGCCTGCAACAGGGAATAGGCTCCTACAATGAGCAGTTCTTC
>TRBV30|TRBJ2-7|TRBD2|.
CAWSRGLIAGAANYEQYF
TGTGCCTGGAGTCGGGGCCTCATAGCGGGGGCCGCTAACTACGAGCAGTACTTC
>TRBV7-9|TRBJ2-1|TRBD2|.
CASTRGDSGYNEQFF
TGTGCCAGCACTCGGGGGGATAGTGGCTACAATGAGCAGTTCTTC
>TRBV5-1|TRBJ2-7|.|.
CASSVNVGASYEQYF
TGCGCCAGCAGCGTAAACGTCGGTGCTTCCTACGAGCAGTACTTC
>TRBV30|TRBJ2-7|TRBD2|.
CAWSVRGGSEQYF
TGTGCCTGGAGTGTACGGGGGGGGTCCGAGCAGTACTTC
>TRBV5-1|TRBJ2-1|.|.
CASSRGAGDEQFF
TGCGCCAGCAGCCGTGGGGCAGGGGATGAGCAGTTCTTC
>TRBV25-1|TRBJ2-1|TRBD2|.
CASSDGRGGNEQFF
TGTGCCAGCAGTGATGGGAGGGGAGGAAATGAGCAGTTCTTC
>TRBV7-9|TRBJ1-2|.|.
CASSPGSIYGYTF
TGTGCCAGCAGTCCGGGGAGCATATATGGCTACACCTTC
>TRBV25-1|TRBJ1-2|.|.
CASSGTAYGYTF
TGTGCCAGCAGTGGGACAGCGTATGGCTACACCTTC
>TRBV7-2|TRBJ2-7|TRBD2|once
CASSSQREGEEYF
TGTGCCAGCAGCTCCCAGCGGGAGGGAGAGGAGTACTTC
>TRBV29-1|TRBJ1-1|TRBD1|few
CSVARDRENTEAFF
TGCAGCGTTGCCCGGGACAGGGAAAACACTGAAGCTTTCTTT
>TRBV4-2|TRBJ1-2|TRBD1|.
CASSPNTGTVYGYTF
TGTGCCAGCAGCCCGAACACCGGGACAGTTTATGGCTACACCTTC
>TRBV25-1|TRBJ2-5|.|.
CASSPTGDWKETQYF
TGTGCCAGCAGTCCCACCGGGGACTGGAAAGAGACCCAGTACTTC
>TRBV5-1|TRBJ2-1|.|.
CASSLAGSGPGHEQFF
TGCGCCAGCAGCTTGGCAGGAAGCGGACCCGGGCATGAGCAGTTCTTC
>TRBV7-9|TRBJ2-1|TRBD1|.
CASTRQGANNEQFF
TGTGCCAGCACTCGACAGGGGGCCAACAATGAGCAGTTCTTC
>TRBV30|TRBJ1-1|.|once
CAWKSMSTEAFF
TGTGCCTGGAAATCGATGAGCACTGAAGCTTTCTTT
>TRBV6-5|TRBJ1-4|.|.
CASRVFGGQREKLFF
TGTGCCAGCAGAGTCTTCGGAGGGCAACGGGAAAAACTGTTTTTT
>TRBV20-1|TRBJ1-1|.|.
CSALGGSEAFF
TGCAGTGCATTGGGGGGGAGTGAAGCTTTCTTT
>TRBV19|TRBJ2-1|TRBD2|.
CASSSSGLREFF
TGTGCCAGTAGTTCTAGCGGACTCAGGGAATTCTTC
>TRBV5-1|TRBJ2-1|TRBD2|few
CASSLGPLSGGGQFF
TGCGCCAGCAGCTTGGGACCCCTTAGCGGGGGGGGGCAGTTCTTC
>TRBV6-1|TRBJ2-7|.|.
CASSVHSLSYEQYF
TGTGCCAGCAGTGTTCACAGCTTATCCTACGAGCAGTACTTC
>TRBV9|TRBJ1-1|TRBD1|.
CASSPRQGTTEAFF
TGTGCCAGCAGCCCCCGACAGGGGACCACTGAAGCTTTCTTT
>TRBV7-9|TRBJ2-5|TRBD1|.
CASSGDRGPGETQYF
TGTGCCAGCAGCGGAGACAGGGGGCCTGGGGAGACCCAGTACTTC